The clone carrying this TCR beta chain was counted ten times or more. The antigen is undetermined. CDR3 length equals 15 residues. Germline CDR1 and CDR2: MNHEY and SVGAGI. Trimming shortened V by 5 bases and J by 4 bases, and 15 bases separated the two germline ends. The data are from a study of neurological immune-mediated disorders. Study-wide points: The most TCR clonal expansion was seen in HTLV-1-associated myelopathy, whereas the least was seen in multiple sclerosis, below the level in healthy controls.

Synthesis of cDNA was accomplished via 5'RACE employing 10-nucleotide random UMIs. Over 160 million TCR-beta sequences from 15-18 subjects came out of each sequencing run. Via MiXCR, TCRdb re-called the 5' RACE reads, giving one row per CDR3 protein. The repertoire consists of approximately 31,000 distinct CDR3 sequences, with 4.6% occurring once and the leading ten covering more than 20%. The study built unsorted libraries from 2 million PBMCs kept at -80 C. Sequenced material: PBMCs. The TCR sequence derives from a man between 18 and 35 years old in good health. The chain links TRBV6-5 to TRBJ1-3; a possible D gene is TRBD1 (6 bases). Here the CDR3 reads CASSRNREFGNTIYF. The CDR3 nucleotides are TGTGCCAGCAGTAGAAACAGGGAGTTCGGAAACACCATATATTTT.